The source of this TCR beta chain is a study of human T cells and chemical hapten exposure. One entry per CDR3 protein results from TCRdb running MiXCR on the RACE reads. The sample holds 300,000 to 450,000 distinct CDR3 sequences, 5.5% seen once. This clonotype was seen at least ten times. CDR3 length: 13 residues. Germline CDR1 and CDR2: SQVTM and ANQGSEA. V dropped 5 bases and J dropped 10 bases, with 19 bases sitting between them. The time point was: pre-sensitization, week 0. Specified treatment: therapeutic diphenylcyclopropenone sensitization with weekly scalp DPC. The TCR was taken from a young woman with alopecia areata. Some clones in this sample may be carry-over from other donors' samples. J is TRBJ2-3 and V is TRBV29-1, with unresolved D. This specimen consisted of whole blood, obtained in connection with sensitization to the hapten diphenylcyclopropenone (DPC). The CDR3 is CSVSVQRDGAQYF. The DNA for the CDR3 is TGCAGCGTTAGTGTCCAACGAGATGGGGCGCAGTATTTT.